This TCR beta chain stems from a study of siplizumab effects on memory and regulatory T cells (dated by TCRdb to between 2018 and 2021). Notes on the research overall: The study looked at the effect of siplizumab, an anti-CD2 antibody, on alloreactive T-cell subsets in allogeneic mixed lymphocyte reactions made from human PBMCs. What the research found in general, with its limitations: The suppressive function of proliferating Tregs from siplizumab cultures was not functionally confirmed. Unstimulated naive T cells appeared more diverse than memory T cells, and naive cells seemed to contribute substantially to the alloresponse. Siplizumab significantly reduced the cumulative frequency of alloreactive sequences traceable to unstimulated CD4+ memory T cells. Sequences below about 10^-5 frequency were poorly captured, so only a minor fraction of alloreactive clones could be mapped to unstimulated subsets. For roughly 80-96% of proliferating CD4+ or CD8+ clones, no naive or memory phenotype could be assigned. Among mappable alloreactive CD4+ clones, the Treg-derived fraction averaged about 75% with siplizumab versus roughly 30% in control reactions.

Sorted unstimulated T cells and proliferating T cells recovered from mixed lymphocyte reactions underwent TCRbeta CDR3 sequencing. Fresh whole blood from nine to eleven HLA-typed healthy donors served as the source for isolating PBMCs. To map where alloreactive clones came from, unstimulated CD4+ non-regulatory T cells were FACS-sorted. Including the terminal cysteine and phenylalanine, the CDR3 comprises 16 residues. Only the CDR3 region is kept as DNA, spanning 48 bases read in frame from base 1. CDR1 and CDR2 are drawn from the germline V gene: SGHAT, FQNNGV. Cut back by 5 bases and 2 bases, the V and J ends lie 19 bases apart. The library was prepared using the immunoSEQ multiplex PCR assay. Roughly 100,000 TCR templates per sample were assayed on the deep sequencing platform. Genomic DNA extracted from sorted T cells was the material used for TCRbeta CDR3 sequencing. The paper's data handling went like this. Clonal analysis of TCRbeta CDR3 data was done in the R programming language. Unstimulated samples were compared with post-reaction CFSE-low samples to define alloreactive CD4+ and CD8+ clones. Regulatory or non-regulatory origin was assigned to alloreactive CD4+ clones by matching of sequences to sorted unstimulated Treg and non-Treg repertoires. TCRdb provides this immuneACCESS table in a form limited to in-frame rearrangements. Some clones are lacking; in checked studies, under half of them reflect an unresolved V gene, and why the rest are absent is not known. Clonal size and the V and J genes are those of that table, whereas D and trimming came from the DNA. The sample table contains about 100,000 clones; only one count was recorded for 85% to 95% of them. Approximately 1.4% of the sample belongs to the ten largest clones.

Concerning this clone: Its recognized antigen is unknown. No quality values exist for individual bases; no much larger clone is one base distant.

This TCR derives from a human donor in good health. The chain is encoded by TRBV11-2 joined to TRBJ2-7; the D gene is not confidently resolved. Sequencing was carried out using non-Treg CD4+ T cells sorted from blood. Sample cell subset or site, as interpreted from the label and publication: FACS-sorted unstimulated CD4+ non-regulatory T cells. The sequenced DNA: TGTGCCAGCAGCCCGAAACCCCTAGTGCCGCCCTACGAGCAGTACTTC. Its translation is CASSPKPLVPPYEQYF.